The 3 T cell receptor beta chains listed next were all sequenced from one sample in a study of Graves' ophthalmopathy and Graves' hyperthyroidism. RNA transcripts served as template for amplifying TCR beta CDR3 sequences. Amplification began with first-round RT-PCR using HTBI primers, then second-round multiplex PCR was performed. TCRdb ran MiXCR on the multiplex PCR reads and lists one entry per CDR3 protein. The sample lists roughly 220,000 distinct CDR3 sequences; 45% were seen once. The sequenced sample consisted of peripheral blood. These receptors all come from an adult man with Graves' ophthalmopathy.

This clonotype has just a few counts. V and J are TRBV10-3 and TRBJ2-7; no clear D. With 0 bases removed from V and 4 bases from J, the gap between germline ends came to 10 bases. The CDR3 has 14 amino acids. Germline assignment: CDR1 ENHRY and CDR2 SYGVKD. Here the CDR3 reads CAISESINAYEQYF. As DNA, the CDR3 is TGTGCCATCAGTGAGTCGATTAACGCTTACGAGCAGTACTTC.

The chain recombines TRBV20-1 with TRBJ2-5, with D perhaps TRBD1 or TRBD2 (5 bases each). CDR1 DFQATT and CDR2 SNEGSKA come from the germline V gene (reference sequence). V lost 2 bases and J lost 5, with 9 bases in between. The length of the CDR3 is 12 residues. The CDR3 region is CSARQGEETQYF. DNA for the CDR3: TGCAGTGCTAGACAGGGAGAGGAGACCCAGTACTTC.

This clonotype was seen ten or more times. The V gene is TRBV29-1, the J gene TRBJ1-4; TRBD1 is a possible D gene (6 bases). Germline CDR1 reads SQVTM; CDR2 reads ANQGSEA. The CDR3 covers 12 residues. CDR3 in DNA: TGCAGTGCAGGACAGCGCTATGAAAAACTGTTTTTT. It encodes CSAGQRYEKLFF.